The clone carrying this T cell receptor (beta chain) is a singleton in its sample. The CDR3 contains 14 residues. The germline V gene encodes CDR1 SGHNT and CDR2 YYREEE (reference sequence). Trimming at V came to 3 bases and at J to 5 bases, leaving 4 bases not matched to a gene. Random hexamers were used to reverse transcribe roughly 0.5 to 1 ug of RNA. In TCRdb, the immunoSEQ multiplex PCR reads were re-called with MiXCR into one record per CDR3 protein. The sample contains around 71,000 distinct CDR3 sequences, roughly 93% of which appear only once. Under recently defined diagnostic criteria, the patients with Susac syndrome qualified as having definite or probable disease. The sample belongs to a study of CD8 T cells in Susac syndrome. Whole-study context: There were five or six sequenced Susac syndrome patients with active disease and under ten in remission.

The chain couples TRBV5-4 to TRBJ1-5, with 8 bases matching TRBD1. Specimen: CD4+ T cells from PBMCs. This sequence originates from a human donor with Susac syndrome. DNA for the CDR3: TGTGCCAGCAGCTCACAGGGGGTCGATCAGCCCCAGCATTTT. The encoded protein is CASSSQGVDQPQHF. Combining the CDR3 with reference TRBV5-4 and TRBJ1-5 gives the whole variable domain ETGVTQSPTHLIKTRGQQVTLRCSSQSGHNTVSWYQQALGQGPQFIFQYYREEENGRGNFPPRFSGLQFPNYSSELNVNALELDDSALYLCASSSQGVDQPQHFGDGTRLSIL.